What follows describes a single TCR beta chain. Its binding antigen is unknown. Base qualities are not recorded, but no much larger clone differs from it by a single base. At the junction V is shortened by 3 bases and J by 2 bases, with 16 bases in between. The CDR1 and CDR2 encoded by the germline V gene are SQVTM and ANQGSEA. From the cysteine up to the phenylalanine, the CDR3 has a length of 15 residues. Solely the CDR3 DNA is kept, with 45 bases framed from the first base. According to the study, the label for this sample's time point signals: cycle 1 day 1 (C1D1), immediately before nivolumab initiation. All trial patients had relapsed after autologous stem cell transplantation, with cohorts A, B and C differing in prior brentuximab vedotin exposure. The trial cohort was composed of under 70 patients with relapsed/refractory classical Hodgkin lymphoma, for whom complete response, partial response or progressive disease was recorded as best overall response. In the multi-cohort phase II CheckMate 205 trial, trial patients received single-agent nivolumab. Best overall response was determined by an independent review committee according to the 2007 International Working Group response criteria. Trial PBMCs were collected just before the start of nivolumab (C1D1) and during therapy at cycle 2 day 1 and cycle 4 day 1. Peripheral blood was collected in 8 mL Vacutainer Cell Preparation Tubes, from which PBMCs were isolated by centrifugation and then cryopreserved.

The Qiagen DNeasy kit was used to extract genomic DNA both from unsorted PBMCs and from the negatively selected CD4+ and CD8+ fractions. TCR beta CDR3 regions were amplified by immunoSEQ multiplex PCR using primers annealing to V and J segments. Amplification bias was minimized using a synthetic immune receptor repertoire, and residual bias was removed computationally after sequencing. On the authors' methods: Repertoire diversity was quantified as the Shannon entropy index using custom Python scripts. The unsorted, CD4+ and CD8+ repertoires were each analyzed separately, with the exception of combined analyses, where CD4+ and CD8+ sequences were merged in silico. Clonal expansion was defined as a frequency increase of at least 2-fold after treatment compared with C1D1, and clones undetected at baseline were assigned a pseudocount of 0.5. Clones with 0 or 1 copy at C1D1 were defined as singleton clones, while clones with 2 or more copies were defined as non-singleton clones. Clones expanded in unsorted samples were annotated as CD4+, CD8+ or unknown by matching protein sequences in sorted samples from the same patient. Wilcoxon tests were applied to paired samples to test diversity changes from C1D1 to C4D1. The clones in this table, taken by TCRdb from immuneACCESS, are in-frame only. Not every clone is retained; where verified, under half of the shortfall comes from an unresolved V gene, and the cause of the rest is unknown. Clonal size and the V and J genes are those of that table, whereas D and trimming came from the DNA. The sample table holds 15,000 or so clones, of which around 75% were seen once. Together, the top ten hold roughly 4.5% of the sample.

This entry comes from a study of PD-1 blockade in classical Hodgkin lymphoma (TCRdb year 2020). For the study in its entirety: Nivolumab dosing was 3 mg/kg intravenously every 2 weeks, continuing until either disease progression or unacceptable toxicity. The study used CyTOF and TCR beta sequencing to define a peripheral blood immune signature of response to PD-1 blockade in classical Hodgkin lymphoma.

Results and caveats for the whole study, not just this receptor: Trial patients achieving complete response had baseline diversity similar to newly diagnosed patients, whereas partial responders and progressors had significantly lower diversity. Lower diversity was seen in patients whose nivolumab began less than 1 year after ASCT, and these patients were left out of later analyses so that immune reconstitution would not confound the results. CD4+ but not CD8+ TCR diversity rose significantly by C4D1 (p=0.0027 vs p=0.16), most apparent in complete responders (p=0.02). Baseline TCR diversity was reported as lower in newly diagnosed patients than in healthy donors, and lower still in relapsed/refractory patients. The study was limited to a single clinical trial cohort, and causes of repertoire differences, possibly disease activity or prior therapy, remained undefined.

This chain is built from TRBV29-1 and TRBJ2-5; the D segment could be TRBD1, given 5 matching bases. Sequencing was performed on peripheral blood mononuclear cells (PBMCs), taken at baseline. This receptor was identified in a human donor with classical Hodgkin lymphoma. The DNA reads TGCAGCGTTGAGCCTGGGCAAGGGGTGCAAGAGACCCAGTACTTC. Its coded protein is CSVEPGQGVQETQYF.